Shown below are 28 T cell receptor beta chains from a single sample sequenced in a study of T cells in Graves' hyperthyroidism and ophthalmopathy. RNA transcripts yielded amplified TCR beta CDR3 regions. First-round RT-PCR of the TCR CDR3 relied on the HTBI primer set. TCRdb passed the multiplex PCR reads through MiXCR, listing each CDR3 protein once. The sample includes about 210,000 distinct CDR3 sequences, approximately 20% seen only once; the top ten take around 47%. Source material: blood. The source is a middle-aged man with Graves' hyperthyroidism.

Many counts were recorded for this clonotype. The chain joins TRBV7-8 to TRBJ2-6; TRBD1 is a possible D gene (6 bases). The V end was cut by 4 bases, the J end by 0 bases, with 10 bases between. Germline CDR1 SGHVS, CDR2 FQNEAQ. This CDR3 contains 16 residues. The CDR3, as DNA: TGTGCCAGCAGCTCACACAGGGCCTCTGGGGCCAACGTCCTGACTTTC. Amino acid sequence: CASSSHRASGANVLTF.

The sample holds a few counts of this clonotype. The rearrangement links TRBV5-1 to TRBJ1-4; tentative D call: TRBD1 (5 bases). Per the germline V gene, CDR1 is SGHRS and CDR2 is YFSETQ. Trimming removed 1 base at V and 6 bases at J, with 13 bases between. This CDR3 comprises 15 residues. The CDR3 loop is CASSLMGHRDEKLFF. The CDR3 DNA sequence: TGCGCCAGCAGCTTGATGGGGCACCGGGATGAAAAACTGTTTTTT.

This clonotype was counted many times. The J gene is TRBJ1-5, the V gene TRBV6-1; D unclear. CDR3 size: 13 residues. Germline V gene lookup returns CDR1 MNHNS and CDR2 SASEGT. Trimming removed 8 bases at V and 3 bases at J, with 11 bases between. CDR3 sequence (DNA): TGTGCCAGCCGCCCGGACCTCAATCAGCCCCAGCATTTT. It is translated as CASRPDLNQPQHF.

At least ten counts were recorded for this clonotype. This chain's CDR3 is CASTLDRVSDTGELFF. The CDR3 DNA reads as TGTGCCAGCACCCTAGACAGGGTGTCGGACACCGGGGAGCTGTTTTTT. The chain carries TRBV2 and TRBJ2-2; 7 nucleotides agree with TRBD1. Germline-derived CDR1 and CDR2 are SNHLY and FYNNEI. Trimming cost V 7 bases and J 3 bases; bases outside gene matches: 11. The CDR3 has 16 residues.

There are a few counts of this clonotype. The V call is TRBV2, the J call TRBJ2-1; D is undetermined. The V gene's germline CDR1 is SNHLY and CDR2 FYNNEI. V dropped 8 bases and J dropped 5 bases, with 4 bases sitting between them. This CDR3 has 10 amino acids. The CDR3 nucleotides read TGTGCCAGCGATAACAATGAGCAGTTCTTC. Its translation: CASDNNEQFF.

The rearrangement uses TRBV7-9 and TRBJ1-2, with D hard to call. This CDR3 is built from 13 residues. Germline CDR1 and CDR2: SEHNR and FQNEAQ (reference sequence). Trimming shortened V by 1 base and J by 4 bases, and 7 bases separated the two germline ends. The DNA of the CDR3 is TGTGCCAGCAGCTTAGAGAGGAGCTATGGCTACACCTTC. Its translation: CASSLERSYGYTF. Looking up the rest from reference TRBV7-9 and TRBJ1-2 gives the full variable domain: DTGVSQNPRHKITKRGQNVTFRCDPISEHNRLYWYRQTLGQGPEFLTYFQNEAQLEKSRLLSDRFSAERPKGSFSTLEIQRTEQGDSAMYLCASSLERSYGYTFGSGTRLTVV.

This clonotype was seen only once. With a much larger clone just one base away, this may be a read error. J is TRBJ2-3 and V is TRBV20-1, with D possibly being TRBD1 or TRBD2 (6 bases each). Germline CDR1 DFQATT, CDR2 SNEGSKA (reference sequence). CDR3 length: 16 residues. The CDR3 DNA reads TGCAGTGCTAGAGATTTGAGGGGGGTGTTCACATATACGCAGTATTTT. Translating it yields CSARDLRGVFTYTQYF.

With regard to this clonotype: This may be a read error: a much more frequent sequence differs by one nucleotide. The chain carries TRBV14 and TRBJ2-3, with 8 bases identical to TRBD2. This CDR3 region has 14 residues. Germline values: CDR1 SGHDN, CDR2 FVKESK. CDR3 amino acids: CVSSQVGGGDTQYF. The DNA for the CDR3 is TGTGTCAGCAGCCAGGTCGGGGGGGGAGATACGCAGTATTTT.

At least ten counts were recorded for this clonotype. The chain couples TRBV27 to TRBJ1-1; unclear D gene. This CDR3 has 17 residues. CDR1 is MNHEY, CDR2 SMNVEV, per germline (reference sequence). Between the trimmed V and J ends, which lost 3 bases and 1 base, there was a span of 18 bases. The CDR3 DNA is TGTGCCAGCAGTTTTAGGAACTCAGGCGGATCGAACACTGAAGCTTTCTTT. Translating it yields CASSFRNSGGSNTEAFF.

This clonotype was seen repeatedly, ten times or more. CDR3 amino acids: CASSWVDEQFF. For the CDR3, the DNA is TGTGCCAGCAGTTGGGTCGATGAGCAGTTCTTC. The chain links TRBV7-2 to TRBJ2-1; no clear D gene. Trimming left V 6 bases short and J 8 bases short, with 8 bases between. Germline CDR1 and CDR2: SGHTA and FQGNSA. The length of the CDR3 is 11 residues.

In its sample, this clonotype was seen many times. The rearrangement joins TRBV5-1 to TRBJ1-1; no clear D. The CDR3 runs 16 residues. The V gene lost 0 bases and the J gene lost 0 bases, with 12 bases spanning the gap. Germline V gives CDR1 SGHRS, CDR2 YFSETQ. The CDR3 loop is CASSLVSQALNTEAFF. CDR3 nucleotides: TGCGCCAGCAGCTTGGTCTCGCAGGCCTTGAACACTGAAGCTTTCTTT.

This clonotype was detected many times. The CDR3 sequence: CASSRDRGQGEQFF. The CDR3 DNA sequence: TGCGCCAGCAGCCGGGACAGGGGGCAAGGTGAGCAGTTCTTC. The chain combines TRBV5-1 with TRBJ2-1; TRBD1 matches at 12 bases. The CDR3 totals 14 residues. With 4 bases clipped from V and 9 bases from J, the junction kept 5 bases outside the gene matches. Germline CDR1 and CDR2: SGHRS and YFSETQ.

This clonotype was counted ten times or more. The gene calls are TRBV27 and TRBJ2-3; 9 bases agree with TRBD2. The germline CDR1 and CDR2 sequences are MNHEY and SMNVEV (reference sequence). V trimming: 6 bases; J trimming: 1 base; junction bases outside the gene matches: 11. This CDR3 spans 17 amino acids. The CDR3 is CASSFGGGVFGTDTQYF. CDR3 DNA sequence: TGTGCCAGCAGCTTCGGCGGGGGGGTTTTTGGCACAGATACGCAGTATTTT.

This clonotype was picked up many times. The chain links TRBV20-1 to TRBJ1-2; 7 bases are a match to TRBD1. Germline loops: CDR1 DFQATT, CDR2 SNEGSKA (reference sequence). CDR3 length: 15 amino acids. Unmatched junction bases numbered 7, after V lost 0 bases and J lost 3 bases. As DNA, the CDR3 is TGCAGTGCTAGAGATCGGCAGGGGGGCCACTATGGCTACACCTTC. Translated: CSARDRQGGHYGYTF.

Many counts were recorded for this clonotype. This chain connects TRBV5-6 to TRBJ1-1; no firm D call. Germline V gene sequence: CDR1 SGHDT, CDR2 YYEEEE. V was trimmed by 2 bases and J by 5 bases, leaving 13 bases between them. The CDR3 spans 14 residues. The CDR3 bases are TGTGCCAGCAGCTTAGGCCGGGGTTATACTGAAGCTTTCTTT. It yields the protein CASSLGRGYTEAFF.

On this clonotype: This sequence may be a read error, since a much larger clone differs from it by one base. V usage is TRBV20-1 and J usage is TRBJ2-5, with D perhaps matching TRBD1 or TRBD2 (5 bases each). This CDR3 has 19 amino acids. The germline CDR1 and CDR2 sequences are DFQATT and SNEGSKA (reference sequence). This chain's CDR3 is CGARGVLVGRRKPQETQYF. The CDR3 region has the DNA TGCGGTGCTAGAGGCGTACTAGTGGGGCGCCGCAAACCCCAAGAGACCCAGTACTTC.

The chain combines TRBV11-2 with TRBJ2-7; the D gene is possibly TRBD1 (6 bases). Germline V gives CDR1 SGHAT, CDR2 FQNNGV. This CDR3 spans 14 amino acids. V was pared by 5 bases and J by 2 bases, with 13 bases between. The CDR3 sequence: CASSPRTVAYEQYF. CDR3 DNA: TGTGCCAGCAGCCCTCGGACAGTTGCCTACGAGCAGTACTTC.

J is TRBJ1-4 and V is TRBV3-1; 9 nucleotides align to TRBD1. The CDR3 is 14 residues long. Germline CDR1 LGHDT, CDR2 YNNKEL (reference sequence). V was clipped by 4 bases and J by 7 bases; unmatched bases: 4. The CDR3 here is CASSRDRGSEKLFF. CDR3 DNA sequence: TGTGCCAGCAGCCGTGACAGGGGGAGTGAAAAACTGTTTTTT.

Only a few counts were recorded for this clonotype. The junction departs from germline at one end; a sequencing error may be responsible. The genes are TRBV28 and TRBJ1-2; D call uncertain. There are 15 residues in the CDR3. Germline CDR1 MDHEN, CDR2 SYDVKM. CDR3 region: CASSTHLLANCGYTF. The CDR3, as DNA: TGTGCCAGCAGTACCCACCTCCTGGCTAACTGTGGCTACACCTTC.

This clonotype was observed at least ten times. CDR3 DNA: TGCAGTGCTAGAGGGACAGGGTGGGGGACCCAGTACTTC. Protein sequence: CSARGTGWGTQYF. The J gene is TRBJ2-5, the V gene TRBV20-1; 8 bases are a match to TRBD1. There are 13 residues in the CDR3. CDR1 and CDR2 (germline): DFQATT, SNEGSKA (reference sequence). V lost 1 base and J lost 7; bases outside the gene matches: 5.

This clonotype was seen at least ten times. The V call is TRBV5-6, the J call TRBJ2-2; D is unresolved. The germline V gene has CDR1 SGHDT and CDR2 YYEEEE. Between the trimmed V and J ends, which lost 2 bases and 4 bases, there was a span of 6 bases. The CDR3 consists of 13 residues. Written as DNA, the CDR3 is TGTGCCAGCAGCTTTCCCCGCACCGGGGAGCTGTTTTTT. It yields the protein CASSFPRTGELFF.

This clonotype showed up just a few times. The chain uses TRBV7-9 and TRBJ1-4; the match to TRBD1 covers 7 bases. This CDR3 is 15 amino acids long. J lost 8 bases, V lost 5 bases, and 11 bases had no gene match. Germline V CDR1 and CDR2: SEHNR, FQNEAQ (reference sequence). Here the CDR3 reads CASSTWDSLGEKLFF. In DNA form, the CDR3 reads TGTGCCAGCAGCACCTGGGACAGTCTCGGAGAAAAACTGTTTTTT.

The gene calls are TRBV11-2 and TRBJ2-2, with D perhaps matching TRBD1 (6 bases). Deletions cut 0 bases from V and 3 bases from J, with 11 bases between. Germline CDR1 and CDR2: SGHAT and FQNNGV. The CDR3 is made up of 16 amino acids. The CDR3 is CASSLDSGAHTGELFF. The DNA of the CDR3 is TGTGCCAGCAGCTTAGACTCAGGGGCCCACACCGGGGAGCTGTTTTTT.

This clonotype was seen repeatedly, ten times or more. This chain joins TRBV15 and TRBJ1-2; D call uncertain. V lost 5 bases and J 2 bases, leaving 24 bases between the germline ends. Germline V gene data show CDR1 as LNHNV and CDR2 as YYDKDF (reference sequence). This CDR3 region has 18 residues. CDR3 amino acids: CATSGPGGANLPNYGYTF. DNA of the CDR3: TGTGCCACCAGCGGACCCGGCGGAGCCAACCTCCCCAACTATGGCTACACCTTC. The variable domain in full, with the rest retrieved from reference TRBV15 and TRBJ1-2, is DAMVIQNPRYQVTQFGKPVTLSCSQTLNHNVMYWYQQKSSQAPKLLFHYYDKDFNNEADTPDNFQSRRPNTSFCFLDIRSPGLGDTAMYLCATSGPGGANLPNYGYTFGSGTRLTVV.

This clonotype has just a few counts. This may be a read error: a much more frequent sequence differs by one nucleotide. The CDR3 sequence: CASSLSTNRGGQPQHF. Written as DNA, the CDR3 is TGTGCCAGCAGCCTCTCGACGAACAGGGGCGGTCAGCCCCAGCATTTT. The rearrangement uses TRBV11-1 and TRBJ1-5; 7 bases line up with TRBD1. Germline-derived CDR1 and CDR2 are SGHAT and FQDESV (reference sequence). V lost 5 bases, J lost 6 bases, and 13 bases stayed unmatched. This CDR3 contains 16 residues.

This clonotype was observed many times. The chain recombines TRBV10-3 with TRBJ2-3, with 11 bases matching TRBD1. Germline-derived CDR1 and CDR2 are ENHRY and SYGVKD. Losses at the gene ends were 10 bases for V and 4 bases for J; bases not matched to a gene: 10. This CDR3 comprises 15 residues. Here the CDR3 DNA reads TGTGCCACTCGGGAGTGGACAGGGGGCGCAGATACGCAGTATTTT. It translates to CATREWTGGADTQYF.

The table lists this clonotype with many counts. The chain is built from TRBV15 and TRBJ2-7; perhaps TRBD1 as D (6 bases). The CDR3 sequence is 16 residues long. V shed 0 bases and J shed 3 bases, with 15 bases lying between them. Germline lookup yields CDR1 LNHNV and CDR2 YYDKDF (reference sequence). The CDR3 DNA reads as TGTGCCACCAGCAGAGACTACGACAGGCCCGACTACGAGCAGTACTTC. The encoded protein is CATSRDYDRPDYEQYF.

This clonotype was recorded a few times. V is TRBV6-1 and J is TRBJ1-2; TRBD1 is a possible D gene (6 bases). V dropped 2 bases and J dropped 5 bases, with 12 bases sitting between them. The CDR3 spans 14 residues. In germline, CDR1 is MNHNS, CDR2 SASEGT. The DNA for the CDR3 is TGTGCCAGCAGTGAATGGGGGCTTAGATATGGCTACACCTTC. It translates to CASSEWGLRYGYTF.